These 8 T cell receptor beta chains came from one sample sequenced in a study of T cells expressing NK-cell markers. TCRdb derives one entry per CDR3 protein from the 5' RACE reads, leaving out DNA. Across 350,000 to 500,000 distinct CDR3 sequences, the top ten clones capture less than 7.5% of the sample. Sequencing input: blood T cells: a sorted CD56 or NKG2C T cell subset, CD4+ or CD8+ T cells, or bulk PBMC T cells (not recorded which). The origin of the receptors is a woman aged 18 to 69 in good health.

The CDR3 sequence: CSACPSGWYQETQYF. This rearrangement joins TRBV20-1 to TRBJ2-5; TCRdb calls TRBD2, which cannot be checked without DNA. The CDR3 loop spans 15 amino acids. Germline V lookup: CDR1 DFQATT, CDR2 SNEGSKA (reference sequence).

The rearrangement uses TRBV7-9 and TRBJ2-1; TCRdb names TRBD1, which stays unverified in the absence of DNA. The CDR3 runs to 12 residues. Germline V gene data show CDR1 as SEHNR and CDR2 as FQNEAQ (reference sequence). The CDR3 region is CASSLEGGDEFF.

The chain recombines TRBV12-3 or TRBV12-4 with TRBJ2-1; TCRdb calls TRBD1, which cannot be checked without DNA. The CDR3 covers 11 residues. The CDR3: CASSLGGSTFF.

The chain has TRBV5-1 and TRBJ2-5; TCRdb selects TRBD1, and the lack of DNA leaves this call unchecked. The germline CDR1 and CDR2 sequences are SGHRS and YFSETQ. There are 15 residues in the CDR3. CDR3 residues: CASSSGQGIGETQYF.

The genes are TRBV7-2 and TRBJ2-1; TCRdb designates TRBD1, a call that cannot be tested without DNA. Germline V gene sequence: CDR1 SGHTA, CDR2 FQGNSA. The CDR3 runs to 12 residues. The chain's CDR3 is CASSFPGTQEFF.

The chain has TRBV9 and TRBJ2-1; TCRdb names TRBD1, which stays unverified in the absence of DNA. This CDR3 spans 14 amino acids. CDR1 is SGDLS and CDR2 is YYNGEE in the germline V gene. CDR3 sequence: CASSPTTGRGEQFF.

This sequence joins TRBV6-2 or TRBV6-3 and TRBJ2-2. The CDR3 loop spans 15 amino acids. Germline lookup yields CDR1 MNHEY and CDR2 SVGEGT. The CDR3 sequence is CASSDDWMSTGELFF.

This CDR3 is CASGRAGSTEAFF. The chain uses TRBV9 and TRBJ1-1. The length of the CDR3 is 13 residues. Looked up from germline, CDR1 is SGDLS and CDR2 is YYNGEE.